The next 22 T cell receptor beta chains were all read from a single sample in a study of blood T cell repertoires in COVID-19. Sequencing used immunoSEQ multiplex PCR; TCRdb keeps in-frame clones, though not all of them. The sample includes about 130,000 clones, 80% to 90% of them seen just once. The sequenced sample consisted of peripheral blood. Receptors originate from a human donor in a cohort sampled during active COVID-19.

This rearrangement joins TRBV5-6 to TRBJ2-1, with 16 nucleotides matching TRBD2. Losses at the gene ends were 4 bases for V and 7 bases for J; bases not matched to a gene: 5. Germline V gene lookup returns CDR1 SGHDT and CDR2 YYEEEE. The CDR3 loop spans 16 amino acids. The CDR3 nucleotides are TGTGCCAGCAGCAACGAGGGACTAGCGGGGGGGAATGAGCAGTTCTTC. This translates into CASSNEGLAGGNEQFF.

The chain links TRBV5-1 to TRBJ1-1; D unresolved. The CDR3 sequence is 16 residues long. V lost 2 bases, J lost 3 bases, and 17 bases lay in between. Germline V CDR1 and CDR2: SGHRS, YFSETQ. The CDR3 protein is CASSFGGKGVYTEAFF. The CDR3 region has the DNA TGCGCCAGCAGCTTTGGAGGTAAGGGTGTGTACACTGAAGCTTTCTTT.

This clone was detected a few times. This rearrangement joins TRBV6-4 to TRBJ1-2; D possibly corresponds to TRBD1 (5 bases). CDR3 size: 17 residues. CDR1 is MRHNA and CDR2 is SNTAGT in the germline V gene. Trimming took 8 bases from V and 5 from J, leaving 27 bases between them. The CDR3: CASSEAVLTTRGYGYTF. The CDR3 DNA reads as TGTGCCAGCTCTGAGGCGGTCCTGACTACCCGGGGGTATGGCTACACCTTC.

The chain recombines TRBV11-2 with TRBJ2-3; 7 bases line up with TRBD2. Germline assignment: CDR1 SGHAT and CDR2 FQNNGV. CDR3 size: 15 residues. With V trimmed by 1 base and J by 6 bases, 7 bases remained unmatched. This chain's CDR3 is CASSLAWGGGDTQYF. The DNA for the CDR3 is TGTGCCAGCAGCTTAGCCTGGGGGGGAGGTGATACGCAGTATTTT.

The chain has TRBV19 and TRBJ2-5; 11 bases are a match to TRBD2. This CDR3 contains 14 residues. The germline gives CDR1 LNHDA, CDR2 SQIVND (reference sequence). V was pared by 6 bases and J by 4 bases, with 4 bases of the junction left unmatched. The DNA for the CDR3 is TGTGCCAGTAGAGAAGGGACTAGCGGAGAGACCCAGTACTTC. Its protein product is CASREGTSGETQYF.

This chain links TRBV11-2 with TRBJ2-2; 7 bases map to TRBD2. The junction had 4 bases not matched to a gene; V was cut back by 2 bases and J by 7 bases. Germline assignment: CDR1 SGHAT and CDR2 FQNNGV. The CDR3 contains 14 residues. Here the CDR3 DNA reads TGTGCCAGCAGCTTAAGCGGGGAGGTCGGGGAGCTGTTTTTT. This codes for CASSLSGEVGELFF.

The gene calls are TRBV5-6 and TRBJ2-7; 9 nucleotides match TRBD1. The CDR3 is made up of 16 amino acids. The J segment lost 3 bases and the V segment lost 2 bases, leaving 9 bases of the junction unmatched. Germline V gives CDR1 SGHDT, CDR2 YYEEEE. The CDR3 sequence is CASSFRVGQGFYEQYF. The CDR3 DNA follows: TGTGCCAGCAGCTTTAGGGTGGGACAGGGCTTCTACGAGCAGTACTTC.

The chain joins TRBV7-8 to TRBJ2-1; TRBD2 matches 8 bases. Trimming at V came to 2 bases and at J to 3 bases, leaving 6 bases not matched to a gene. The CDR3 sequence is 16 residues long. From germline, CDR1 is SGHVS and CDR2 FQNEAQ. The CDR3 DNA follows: TGTGCCAGCAGCTTAATCCGGGAGGGCCGCTACAATGAGCAGTTCTTC. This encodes CASSLIREGRYNEQFF.

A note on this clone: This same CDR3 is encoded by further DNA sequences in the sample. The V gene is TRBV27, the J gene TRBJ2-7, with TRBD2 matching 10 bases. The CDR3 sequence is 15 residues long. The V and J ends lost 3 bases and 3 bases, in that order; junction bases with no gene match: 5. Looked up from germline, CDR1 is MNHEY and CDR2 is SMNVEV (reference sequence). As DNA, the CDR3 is TGTGCCAGCAGTTTCGGGCTAGCGGGGGACTACGAGCAGTACTTC. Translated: CASSFGLAGDYEQYF.

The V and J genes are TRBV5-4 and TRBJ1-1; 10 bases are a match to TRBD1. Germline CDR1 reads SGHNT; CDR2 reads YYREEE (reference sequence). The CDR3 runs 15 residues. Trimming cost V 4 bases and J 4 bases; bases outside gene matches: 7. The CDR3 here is CASSARQGATTEAFF. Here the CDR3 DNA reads TGTGCCAGCAGCGCCCGACAGGGGGCGACCACTGAAGCTTTCTTT.

The CDR3 DNA follows: TGTGCCAGCAGTACAAGGACAGGTTCAAGCTCCTACGAGCAGTACTTC. Translating gives CASSTRTGSSSYEQYF. The gene calls are TRBV27 and TRBJ2-7, with TRBD1 matching 7 bases. J was trimmed by 0 bases and V by 5 bases; bases with no gene match: 10. The germline V gene has CDR1 MNHEY and CDR2 SMNVEV (reference sequence). The CDR3 runs to 16 residues.

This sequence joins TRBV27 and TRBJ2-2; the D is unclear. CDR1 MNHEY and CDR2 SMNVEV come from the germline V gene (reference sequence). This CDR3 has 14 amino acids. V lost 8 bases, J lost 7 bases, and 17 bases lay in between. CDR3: CASSRPTAGGELFF. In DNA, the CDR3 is TGTGCCAGCTCCCGCCCCACTGCAGGCGGGGAGCTGTTTTTT.

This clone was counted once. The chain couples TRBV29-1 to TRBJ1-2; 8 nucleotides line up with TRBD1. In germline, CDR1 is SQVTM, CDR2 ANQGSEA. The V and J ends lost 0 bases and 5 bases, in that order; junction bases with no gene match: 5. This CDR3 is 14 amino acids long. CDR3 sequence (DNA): TGCAGCGTTGAAGAGAGACAGGGGAGGTATGGCTACACCTTC. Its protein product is CSVEERQGRYGYTF. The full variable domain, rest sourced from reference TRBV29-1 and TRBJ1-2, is SAVISQKPSRDICQRGTSLTIQCQVDSQVTMMFWYRQQPGQSLTLIATANQGSEATYESGFVIDKFPISRPNLTFSTLTVSNMSPEDSSIYLCSVEERQGRYGYTFGSGTRLTVV.

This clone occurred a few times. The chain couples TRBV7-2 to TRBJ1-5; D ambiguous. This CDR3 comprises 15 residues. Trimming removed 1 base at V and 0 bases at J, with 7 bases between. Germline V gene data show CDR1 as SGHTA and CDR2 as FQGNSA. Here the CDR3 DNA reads TGTGCCAGCAGCTTAGATCAGGCTAGCAATCAGCCCCAGCATTTT. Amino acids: CASSLDQASNQPQHF. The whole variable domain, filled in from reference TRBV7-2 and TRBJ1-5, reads GAGVSQSPSNKVTEKGKDVELRCDPISGHTALYWYRQSLGQGLEFLIYFQGNSAPDKSGLPSDRFSAERTGGSVSTLTIQRTQQEDSAVYLCASSLDQASNQPQHFGDGTRLSIL.

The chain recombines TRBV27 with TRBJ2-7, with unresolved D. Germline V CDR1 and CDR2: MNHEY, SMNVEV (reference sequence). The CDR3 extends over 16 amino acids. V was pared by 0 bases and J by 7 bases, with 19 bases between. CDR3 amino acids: CASSLSNTGPAREQYF. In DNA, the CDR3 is TGTGCCAGCAGTTTATCGAATACGGGTCCTGCTAGGGAGCAGTACTTC.

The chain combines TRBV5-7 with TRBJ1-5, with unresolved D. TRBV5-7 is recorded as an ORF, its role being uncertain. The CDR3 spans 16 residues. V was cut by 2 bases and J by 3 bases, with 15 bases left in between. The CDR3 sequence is CASSFPGLSTNQPQHF. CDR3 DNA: TGTGCCAGCAGCTTCCCCGGGTTGAGCACCAATCAGCCCCAGCATTTT.

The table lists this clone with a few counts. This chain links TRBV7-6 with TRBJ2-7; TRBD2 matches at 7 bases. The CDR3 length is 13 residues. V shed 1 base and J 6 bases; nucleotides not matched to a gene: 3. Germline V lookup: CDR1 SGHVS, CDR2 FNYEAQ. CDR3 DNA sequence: TGTGCCAGCAGCTTAGAAGGGGAGGGCGAGCAGTACTTC. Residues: CASSLEGEGEQYF.

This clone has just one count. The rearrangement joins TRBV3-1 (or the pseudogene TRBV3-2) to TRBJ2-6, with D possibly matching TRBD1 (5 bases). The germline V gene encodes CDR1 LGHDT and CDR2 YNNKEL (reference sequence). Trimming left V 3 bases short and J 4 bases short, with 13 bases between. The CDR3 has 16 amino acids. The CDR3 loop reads CASSQGLGSGANVLTF. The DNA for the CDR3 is TGTGCCAGCAGCCAGGGGCTAGGGTCAGGGGCCAACGTCCTGACTTTC.

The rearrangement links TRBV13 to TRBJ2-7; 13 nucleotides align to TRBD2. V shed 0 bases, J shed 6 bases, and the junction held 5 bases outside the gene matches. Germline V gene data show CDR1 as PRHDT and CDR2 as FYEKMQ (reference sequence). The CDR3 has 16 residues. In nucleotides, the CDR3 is TGTGCCAGCAGCTTAGGACTACTAGCGGGGGGGCGCGAGCAGTACTTC. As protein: CASSLGLLAGGREQYF.

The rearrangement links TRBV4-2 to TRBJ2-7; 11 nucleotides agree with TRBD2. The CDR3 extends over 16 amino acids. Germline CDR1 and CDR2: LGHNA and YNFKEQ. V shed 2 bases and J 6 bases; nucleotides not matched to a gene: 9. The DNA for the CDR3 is TGTGCCAGCAGCCAACTTAGCGGGGGGGCCTTGGGCGAGCAGTACTTC. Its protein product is CASSQLSGGALGEQYF.

The CDR3 DNA follows: TGTGCCAGCAGCAAGGGTACTAGCGTGATTGGTGAGCAGTTCTTC. This encodes CASSKGTSVIGEQFF. V gene TRBV7-9 combines with J gene TRBJ2-1; 7 positions match TRBD2. V was clipped by 5 bases and J by 9 bases; unmatched bases: 13. The germline gives CDR1 SEHNR, CDR2 FQNEAQ (reference sequence). The CDR3 sequence is 15 residues long. Full variable domain (rest looked up from reference TRBV7-9 and TRBJ2-1): DTGVSQNPRHKITKRGQNVTFRCDPISEHNRLYWYRQTLGQGPEFLTYFQNEAQLEKSRLLSDRFSAERPKGSFSTLEIQRTEQGDSAMYLCASSKGTSVIGEQFFGPGTRLTVL.

CDR3 amino acids: CAWSLPERTSYGYTF. The CDR3 region has the DNA TGTGCCTGGAGTCTACCCGAAAGGACATCCTATGGCTACACCTTC. The chain links TRBV30 to TRBJ1-2, with a possible D match to TRBD1 (5 bases). V was cut by 2 bases and J by 4 bases, with 17 bases left in between. CDR3 size: 15 residues. CDR1 and CDR2 (germline): GTSNPN, SVGIG (reference sequence).